The count of the clone carrying this TCR beta chain is one. Its cognate antigen is unknown. This entry belongs to a study of OX40 agonist ivuxolimab in advanced cancers. Study information: The patients' treatment was ivuxolimab, an agonistic anti-OX40 (CD134) antibody. Dose-escalation patients' cancers were hepatocellular carcinoma, melanoma, renal cell or head and neck cancer. A partial response was reached by three patients: one with hepatocellular carcinoma and two with cutaneous melanoma.

Sequenced by immunoSEQ multiplex PCR; TCRdb stores in-frame clones only, minus some. The sample comprises 59,000 or so clones, 82% of which are singletons, and under 4% rests with the top ten. Study-level points and caveats: Compared with CD4+, CD8+ T cells on average had more expanded clones.

The sequence came from an adult with an advanced solid tumor such as melanoma, head and neck, liver or kidney cancer. The sequenced sample was CD4+ or CD8+ T cells sorted from blood, obtained in a trial of the OX40 agonist ivuxolimab.

CDR3 amino acids: CASSLVASGSDTQYF. The CDR3 DNA is TGTGCCAGCAGCTTGGTGGCTAGCGGGAGTGATACGCAGTATTTT. J is TRBJ2-3 and V is TRBV5-6; 10 bases fit TRBD2. The CDR3 is made up of 15 amino acids. With V trimmed by 0 bases and J by 6 bases, 4 bases remained unmatched. CDR1 SGHDT and CDR2 YYEEEE come from the germline V gene.